The 25 T cell receptor beta chains below come from one sample, sequenced in a study of blood T cell repertoires in COVID-19. The protocol was immunoSEQ multiplex PCR, while the TCRdb copy is restricted to in-frame clones and leaves out a portion. The sample records more than 110,000 clones, around 83% being singletons. What was sequenced was peripheral blood. Every receptor here comes from a woman aged 80 or older with acute or convalescent COVID-19.

The CDR3 is CASSQDPTASYEQYF. In DNA, the CDR3 is TGCGCCAGCAGCCAAGACCCCACAGCCTCCTACGAGCAGTACTTC. The chain is built from TRBV4-1 and TRBJ2-7; no definite D call. The CDR3 covers 15 residues. Germline CDR1 is MGHRA and CDR2 is YSYEKL. V was shortened by 0 bases and J by 0 bases, with 9 bases between the two germline ends.

The chain has TRBV7-7 and TRBJ2-7, with D possibly matching TRBD2 (5 bases). With 3 bases removed from V and 1 base from J, the gap between germline ends came to 16 bases. The V gene's germline CDR1 is SSHAT and CDR2 FNYEAQ (reference sequence). This CDR3 comprises 16 residues. The CDR3 nucleotides are TGTGCCAGCAGCTTTTACGGGGTCCGAACTTCCTACGAGCAGTACTTC. This gives the protein CASSFYGVRTSYEQYF.

This sequence joins TRBV19 and TRBJ1-6, with 8 bases lining up with TRBD1. Germline V gene sequence: CDR1 LNHDA, CDR2 SQIVND (reference sequence). The CDR3 spans 15 residues. Unmatched junction bases numbered 9, after V lost 5 bases and J lost 9 bases. The CDR3: CASSVTGAMGSPLHF. As DNA, the CDR3 is TGTGCCAGTAGTGTGACAGGGGCCATGGGTTCACCCCTCCACTTT.

The rearrangement uses TRBV18 and TRBJ1-2, with a weak D call TRBD1 (5 bases). Germline V lookup: CDR1 KGHSH, CDR2 LQKENI. V was shortened by 2 bases and J by 8 bases, with 12 bases between the two germline ends. There are 13 residues in the CDR3. The CDR3 here is CASSPDSEAGYTF. DNA for the CDR3: TGTGCCAGCTCACCAGACAGCGAGGCCGGCTACACCTTC.

The chain combines TRBV7-8 with TRBJ1-5; 7 bases map to TRBD1. With V trimmed by 4 bases and J by 5 bases, 5 bases remained unmatched. The CDR3 runs to 14 residues. Germline V gene lookup returns CDR1 SGHVS and CDR2 FQNEAQ. The CDR3 sequence: CASSYNRGDQPQHF. In nucleotides, the CDR3 is TGTGCCAGCAGCTACAACAGGGGAGATCAGCCCCAGCATTTT.

This clone was recorded only once. This chain uses TRBV6-5 with TRBJ2-7; weak D call: TRBD2 (6 bases). With 10 bases removed from V and 0 bases from J, the gap between germline ends came to 16 bases. Germline V gene data show CDR1 as MNHEY and CDR2 as SVGAGI. The CDR3 spans 14 residues. CDR3 in amino acids: CATLNDGSSYEQYF. For the CDR3, the DNA is TGTGCCACCCTTAACGACGGGAGCTCCTACGAGCAGTACTTC.

The genes are TRBV2 and TRBJ1-1, with 9 positions matching TRBD1. The CDR3 runs to 14 residues. J was trimmed by 4 bases and V by 10 bases; bases with no gene match: 10. CDR1 and CDR2 (germline): SNHLY, FYNNEI. CDR3 amino acids: CATVRQGVGTEAFF. The CDR3 coding sequence is TGTGCCACCGTGAGACAGGGGGTAGGCACTGAAGCTTTCTTT.

The chain is built from TRBV5-5 and TRBJ2-3, with D perhaps TRBD1 (6 bases). Germline V gene sequence: CDR1 SGHKS, CDR2 YYEKEE (reference sequence). The CDR3 consists of 15 residues. The V end lost 0 bases, the J end lost 0 bases, and 8 bases lay between the germline ends. The DNA for the CDR3 is TGTGCCAGCAGCTTGGGGGGACACAGCACAGATACGCAGTATTTT. As protein: CASSLGGHSTDTQYF.

The CDR3 loop is CASSLGLAENEQFF. CDR3 sequence (DNA): TGCGCCAGCAGCTTGGGACTAGCGGAGAATGAGCAGTTCTTC. The V and J genes are TRBV5-1 and TRBJ2-1, with 9 nucleotides matching TRBD2. CDR1 SGHRS and CDR2 YFSETQ come from the germline V gene. CDR3 length: 14 residues. V dropped 0 bases and J dropped 7; count of bases not matched to a gene: 2.

V usage is TRBV20-1 and J usage is TRBJ2-7, with a tentative D call TRBD1 (7 bases). This CDR3 contains 12 residues. The V end was cut by 3 bases, the J end by 5 bases, with 11 bases between. Germline V gene sequence: CDR1 DFQATT, CDR2 SNEGSKA (reference sequence). The CDR3 sequence: CSASVRGDEQYF. The CDR3 nucleotides read TGCAGTGCTAGTGTCAGGGGGGACGAGCAGTACTTC.

This chain joins TRBV9 and TRBJ2-7, with D possibly matching TRBD2 (6 bases). CDR3 length: 16 amino acids. Trimming pared 0 bases from V and 0 bases from J, leaving 13 bases between. Per germline, CDR1 SGDLS and CDR2 YYNGEE. The CDR3 DNA reads as TGTGCCAGCAGCGTAGGGGGGACTGGAAGCTCCTACGAGCAGTACTTC. This codes for CASSVGGTGSSYEQYF.

The chain has TRBV19 and TRBJ2-3; TRBD2 matches 7 bases. With 1 base clipped from V and 2 bases from J, the junction kept 3 bases outside the gene matches. There are 15 residues in the CDR3. The germline gives CDR1 LNHDA, CDR2 SQIVND (reference sequence). Written as DNA, the CDR3 is TGTGCCAGTAGTATAGCTAGCGGACACACAGATACGCAGTATTTT. Translating gives CASSIASGHTDTQYF.

The rearrangement joins TRBV28 to TRBJ2-7; 9 bases agree with TRBD1. With V trimmed by 10 bases and J by 3 bases, 7 bases remained unmatched. CDR3 length equals 13 residues. CDR1 is MDHEN, CDR2 SYDVKM, per germline. The CDR3, as DNA: TGTGCCACCCTCCGACAGGGGGACTACGAGCAGTACTTC. It yields the protein CATLRQGDYEQYF.

The genes are TRBV29-1 and TRBJ1-2, with 9 nucleotides matching TRBD1. The CDR3 loop spans 15 amino acids. Germline assignment: CDR1 SQVTM and CDR2 ANQGSEA. V shed 6 bases and J 0 bases; nucleotides not matched to a gene: 8. CDR3 nucleotides: TGCAGCGTCCCAGACAGGGGGGTTTCTAACTATGGCTACACCTTC. Its protein product is CSVPDRGVSNYGYTF.

In this sample, this clone turned up a few times. This rearrangement joins TRBV4-1 to TRBJ1-6; 9 positions match TRBD1. Trimming cost V 3 bases and J 10 bases; bases outside gene matches: 10. CDR1 is MGHRA, CDR2 YSYEKL, per germline. This CDR3 is 16 amino acids long. CDR3 sequence: CASSHPGQGTKSPLHF. The CDR3 DNA reads as TGCGCCAGCAGCCATCCGGGACAGGGCACGAAGTCACCCCTCCACTTT.

The sample holds a few counts of this clone. This rearrangement joins TRBV11-2 to TRBJ2-4, with 8 bases matching TRBD1. With V trimmed by 5 bases and J by 4 bases, 7 bases remained unmatched. CDR3 length: 15 residues. Germline V gene lookup returns CDR1 SGHAT and CDR2 FQNNGV. CDR3 amino acids: CASSPGTGRKNIQYF. The CDR3 nucleotides are TGTGCCAGCAGCCCTGGGACAGGTCGGAAAAACATTCAGTACTTC.

The chain has TRBV27 and TRBJ2-7, with 8 bases lining up with TRBD2. CDR1 is MNHEY and CDR2 is SMNVEV in the germline V gene (reference sequence). This CDR3 is 14 amino acids long. Losses at the gene ends were 10 bases for V and 3 bases for J; bases not matched to a gene: 11. The CDR3 region has the DNA TGTGCCACCACGGGGGGGAGGCGGGGCTACGAGCAGTACTTC. This codes for CATTGGRRGYEQYF.

This clone was seen only a few times. The V call is TRBV2, the J call TRBJ2-7; D might be TRBD1 (5 bases). Germline-derived CDR1 and CDR2 are SNHLY and FYNNEI. The CDR3 sequence is 12 residues long. V lost 7 bases and J 0 bases, leaving 7 bases between the germline ends. CDR3 amino acids: CASTRDSYEQYF. In nucleotides, the CDR3 is TGTGCCAGCACCAGGGACTCCTACGAGCAGTACTTC. Drawing the rest from reference TRBV2 and TRBJ2-7, the complete variable domain is EPEVTQTPSHQVTQMGQEVILRCVPISNHLYFYWYRQILGQKVEFLVSFYNNEISEKSEIFDDQFSVERPDGSNFTLKIRSTKLEDSAMYFCASTRDSYEQYFGPGTRLTVT.

The rearrangement links TRBV4-2 to TRBJ1-6; D call uncertain. Deletions cut 1 base from V and 9 bases from J, with 19 bases between. Looked up from germline, CDR1 is LGHNA and CDR2 is YNFKEQ. The CDR3 extends over 17 amino acids. DNA of the CDR3: TGTGCCAGCAGCCAAGGGCCGATCCCGGGATCCTTTTCACCCCTCCACTTT. It codes for CASSQGPIPGSFSPLHF.

Ten or more counts support this clone. V is TRBV9 and J is TRBJ1-2, with 7 positions matching TRBD1. The CDR3 contains 16 residues. Germline assignment: CDR1 SGDLS and CDR2 YYNGEE. Unmatched junction bases numbered 11, after V lost 3 bases and J lost 3 bases. CDR3 nucleotides: TGTGCCAGCAGCGAGCGGGCAGGGGGTAATTACTATGGCTACACCTTC. Translating it yields CASSERAGGNYYGYTF.

About this clone: At one end the junction does not follow the germline gene, possibly because of a read error. The V gene is TRBV4-2, the J gene TRBJ2-7; 9 positions match TRBD2. This CDR3 region has 17 residues. CDR1 is LGHNA and CDR2 is YNFKEQ in the germline V gene. As DNA, the CDR3 is TGTGTCAGCAGCCAAGCTTTAGGGCTAGCGGGATCCTACGAGCAGTACTTC. Translating it yields CVSSQALGLAGSYEQYF.

The sample holds one count of this clone. The J gene is TRBJ2-1, the V gene TRBV18; tentative D call: TRBD2 (6 bases). Trimming left V 0 bases short and J 2 bases short, with 14 bases between. This CDR3 has 17 amino acids. Germline CDR1 is KGHSH and CDR2 is LQKENI. CDR3 bases: TGTGCCAGCTCACCACCGGGTACTAGCTACGCCTACAATGAGCAGTTCTTC. Translated: CASSPPGTSYAYNEQFF. The variable domain in full, with the rest retrieved from reference TRBV18 and TRBJ2-1, is NAGVMQNPRHLVRRRGQEARLRCSPMKGHSHVYWYRQLPEEGLKFMVYLQKENIIDESGMPKERFSAEFPKEGPSILRIQQVVRGDSAAYFCASSPPGTSYAYNEQFFGPGTRLTVL.

The chain is built from TRBV19 and TRBJ2-2; D remains unclear. The CDR3 length is 13 residues. The V gene's germline CDR1 is LNHDA and CDR2 SQIVND (reference sequence). Trimming shortened V by 6 bases and J by 2 bases, and 7 bases separated the two germline ends. CDR3 protein: CASRRINTGELFF. The CDR3 region has the DNA TGTGCCAGTAGGCGAATTAACACCGGGGAGCTGTTTTTT.

The rearrangement uses TRBV30 and TRBJ2-6; D is undetermined. Trimming cost V 0 bases and J 0 bases, with 12 bases left between them. The CDR3 is 17 residues long. The germline CDR1 and CDR2 sequences are GTSNPN and SVGIG (reference sequence). The CDR3 coding sequence is TGTGCCTGGAGTGTATTCCAGGCGCGCTCTGGGGCCAACGTCCTGACTTTC. Its protein is CAWSVFQARSGANVLTF.

The chain carries TRBV5-1 and TRBJ2-7; possible D gene TRBD1, 6 bases. The V gene lost 0 bases and the J gene lost 4 bases, with 11 bases spanning the gap. From germline, CDR1 is SGHRS and CDR2 YFSETQ. The CDR3 has 14 residues. In DNA form, the CDR3 reads TGCGCCAGCAGCTTGGTTGGGGGCAGGTACGAGCAGTACTTC. Its protein product is CASSLVGGRYEQYF.